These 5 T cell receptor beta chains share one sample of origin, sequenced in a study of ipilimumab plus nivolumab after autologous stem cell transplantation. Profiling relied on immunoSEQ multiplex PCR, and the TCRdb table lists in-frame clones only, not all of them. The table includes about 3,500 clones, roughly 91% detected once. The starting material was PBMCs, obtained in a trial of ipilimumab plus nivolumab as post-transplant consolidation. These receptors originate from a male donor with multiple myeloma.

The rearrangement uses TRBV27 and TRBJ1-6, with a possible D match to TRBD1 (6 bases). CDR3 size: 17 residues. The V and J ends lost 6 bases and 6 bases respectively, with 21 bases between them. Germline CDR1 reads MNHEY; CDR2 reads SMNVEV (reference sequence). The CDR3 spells CASSPKAGAPLNSPLHF. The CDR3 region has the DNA TGTGCCAGCAGCCCTAAGGCGGGGGCCCCTCTTAATTCACCCCTCCACTTT.

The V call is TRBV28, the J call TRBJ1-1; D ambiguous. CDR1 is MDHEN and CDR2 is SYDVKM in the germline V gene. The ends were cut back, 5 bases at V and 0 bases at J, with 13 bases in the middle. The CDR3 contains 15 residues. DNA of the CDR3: TGTGCCAGCAGTCCGCGGGCTTTGGTGAACACTGAAGCTTTCTTT. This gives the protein CASSPRALVNTEAFF.

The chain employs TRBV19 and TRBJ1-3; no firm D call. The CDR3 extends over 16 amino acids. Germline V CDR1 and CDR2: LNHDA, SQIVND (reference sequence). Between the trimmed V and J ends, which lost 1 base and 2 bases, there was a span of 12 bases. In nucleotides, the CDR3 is TGTGCCAGTAGTATAGTCTTGGGAGAGCCTGGAAACACCATATATTTT. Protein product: CASSIVLGEPGNTIYF. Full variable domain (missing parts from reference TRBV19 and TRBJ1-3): DGGITQSPKYLFRKEGQNVTLSCEQNLNHDAMYWYRQDPGQGLRLIYYSQIVNDFQKGDIAEGYSVSREKKESFPLTVTSAQKNPTAFYLCASSIVLGEPGNTIYFGEGSWLTVV.

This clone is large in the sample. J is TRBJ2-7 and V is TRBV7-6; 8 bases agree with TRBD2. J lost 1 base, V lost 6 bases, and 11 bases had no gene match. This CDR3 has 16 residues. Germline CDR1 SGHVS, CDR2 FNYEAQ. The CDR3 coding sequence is TGTGCCAGCAGTCCCGGAGCCAGCGGGGGTTCCTACGAGCAGTACTTC. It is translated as CASSPGASGGSYEQYF. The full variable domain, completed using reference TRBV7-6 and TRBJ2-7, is GAGVSQSPRYKVTKRGQDVALRCDPISGHVSLYWYRQALGQGPEFLTYFNYEAQQDKSGLPNDRFSAERPEGSISTLTIQRTEQRDSAMYRCASSPGASGGSYEQYFGPGTRLTVT.

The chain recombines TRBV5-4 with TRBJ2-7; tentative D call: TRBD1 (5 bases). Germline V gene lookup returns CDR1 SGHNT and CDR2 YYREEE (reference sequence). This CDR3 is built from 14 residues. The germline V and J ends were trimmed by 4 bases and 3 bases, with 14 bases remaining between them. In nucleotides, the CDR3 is TGTGCCAGCAGCCCTGGGGCTAGGCGCTACGAGCAGTACTTC. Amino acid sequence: CASSPGARRYEQYF. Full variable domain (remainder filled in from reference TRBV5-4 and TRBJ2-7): ETGVTQSPTHLIKTRGQQVTLRCSSQSGHNTVSWYQQALGQGPQFIFQYYREEENGRGNFPPRFSGLQFPNYSSELNVNALELDDSALYLCASSPGARRYEQYFGPGTRLTVT.